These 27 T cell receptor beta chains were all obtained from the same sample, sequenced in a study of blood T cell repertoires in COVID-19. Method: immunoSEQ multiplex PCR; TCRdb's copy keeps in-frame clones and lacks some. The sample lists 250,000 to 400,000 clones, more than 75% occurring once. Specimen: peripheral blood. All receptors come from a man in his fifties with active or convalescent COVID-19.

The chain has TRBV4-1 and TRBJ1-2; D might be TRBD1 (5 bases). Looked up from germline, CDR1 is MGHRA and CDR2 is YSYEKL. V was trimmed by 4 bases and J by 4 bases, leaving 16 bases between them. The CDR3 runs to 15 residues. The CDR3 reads CASSPMPGFPYGYTF. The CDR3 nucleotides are TGCGCCAGCAGCCCAATGCCAGGGTTTCCCTATGGCTACACCTTC.

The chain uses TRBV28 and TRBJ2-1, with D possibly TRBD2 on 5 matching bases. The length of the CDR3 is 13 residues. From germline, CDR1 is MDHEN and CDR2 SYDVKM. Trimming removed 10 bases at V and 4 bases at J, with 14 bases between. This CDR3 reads CATTGIEYNEQFF. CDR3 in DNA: TGTGCCACCACCGGGATTGAGTACAATGAGCAGTTCTTC.

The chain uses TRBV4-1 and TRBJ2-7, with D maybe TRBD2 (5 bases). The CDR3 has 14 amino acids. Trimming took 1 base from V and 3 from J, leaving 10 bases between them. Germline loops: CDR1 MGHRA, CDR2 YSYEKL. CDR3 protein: CASSQALLDYEQYF. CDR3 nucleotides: TGCGCCAGCAGCCAAGCTTTACTAGACTACGAGCAGTACTTC.

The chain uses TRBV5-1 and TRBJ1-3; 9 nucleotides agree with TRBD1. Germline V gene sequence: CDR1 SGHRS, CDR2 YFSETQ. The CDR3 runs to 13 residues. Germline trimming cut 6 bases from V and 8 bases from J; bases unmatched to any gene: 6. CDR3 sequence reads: CASTGQGGDTIYF. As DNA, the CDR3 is TGCGCCAGCACGGGACAGGGAGGGGACACCATATATTTT.

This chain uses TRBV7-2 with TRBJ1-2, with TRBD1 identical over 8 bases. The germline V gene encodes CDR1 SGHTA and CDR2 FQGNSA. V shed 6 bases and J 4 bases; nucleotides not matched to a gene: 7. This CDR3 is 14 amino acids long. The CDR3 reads CASRLTGAGYGYTF. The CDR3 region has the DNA TGTGCCAGCAGATTGACAGGGGCGGGCTATGGCTACACCTTC.

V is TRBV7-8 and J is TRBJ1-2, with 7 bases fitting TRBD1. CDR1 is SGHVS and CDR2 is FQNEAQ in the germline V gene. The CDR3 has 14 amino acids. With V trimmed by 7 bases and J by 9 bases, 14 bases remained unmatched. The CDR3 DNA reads TGTGCCAGCAACCCGACAGGGCAGGGTGGTAGCTACACCTTC. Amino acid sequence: CASNPTGQGGSYTF.

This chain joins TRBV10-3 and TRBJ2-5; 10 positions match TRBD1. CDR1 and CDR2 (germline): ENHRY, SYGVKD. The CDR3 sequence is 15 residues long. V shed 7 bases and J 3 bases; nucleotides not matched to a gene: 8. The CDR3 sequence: CAIKVFGTGEETQYF. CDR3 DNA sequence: TGTGCCATCAAAGTTTTCGGGACAGGGGAAGAGACCCAGTACTTC.

CDR3 nucleotide sequence: TGCGCCAGCAGCCAAGGATCCACAGAAATGAACACTGAAGCTTTCTTT. It codes for CASSQGSTEMNTEAFF. The chain recombines TRBV4-1 with TRBJ1-1; D is undetermined. CDR1 and CDR2 from the germline V gene are MGHRA and YSYEKL. CDR3 length: 16 amino acids. Trimming pared 1 base from V and 0 bases from J, leaving 12 bases between.

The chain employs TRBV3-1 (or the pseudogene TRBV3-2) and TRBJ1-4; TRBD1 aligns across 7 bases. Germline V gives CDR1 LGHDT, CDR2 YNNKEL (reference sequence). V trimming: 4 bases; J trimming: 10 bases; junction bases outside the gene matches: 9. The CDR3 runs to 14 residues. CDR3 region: CASSPTGPPGKLFF. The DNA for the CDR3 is TGTGCCAGCAGCCCGACAGGGCCCCCCGGAAAACTGTTTTTT.

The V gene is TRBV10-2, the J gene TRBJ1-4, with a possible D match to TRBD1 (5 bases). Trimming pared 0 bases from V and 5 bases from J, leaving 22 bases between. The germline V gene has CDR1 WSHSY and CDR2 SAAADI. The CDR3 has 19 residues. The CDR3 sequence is CASSESDRGRAGANEKLFF. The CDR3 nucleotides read TGCGCCAGCAGTGAGTCTGACCGGGGGAGGGCGGGAGCGAATGAAAAACTGTTTTTT.

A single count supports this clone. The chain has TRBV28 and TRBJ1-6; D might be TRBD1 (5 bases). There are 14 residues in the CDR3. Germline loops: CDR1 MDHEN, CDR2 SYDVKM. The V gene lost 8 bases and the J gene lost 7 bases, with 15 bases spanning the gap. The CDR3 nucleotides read TGTGCCAGCTCACTCATTCAGGGAAATTCACCCCTCCACTTT. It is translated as CASSLIQGNSPLHF. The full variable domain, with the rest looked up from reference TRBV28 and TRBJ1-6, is DVKVTQSSRYLVKRTGEKVFLECVQDMDHENMFWYRQDPGLGLRLIYFSYDVKMKEKGDIPEGYSVSREKKERFSLILESASTNQTSMYLCASSLIQGNSPLHFGNGTRLTVT.

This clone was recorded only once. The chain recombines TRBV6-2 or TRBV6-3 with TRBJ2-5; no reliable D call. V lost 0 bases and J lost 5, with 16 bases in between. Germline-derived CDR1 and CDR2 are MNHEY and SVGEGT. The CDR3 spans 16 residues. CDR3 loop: CASSYSTRLYMETQYF. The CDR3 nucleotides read TGTGCCAGCAGTTACTCGACTCGACTGTACATGGAGACCCAGTACTTC.

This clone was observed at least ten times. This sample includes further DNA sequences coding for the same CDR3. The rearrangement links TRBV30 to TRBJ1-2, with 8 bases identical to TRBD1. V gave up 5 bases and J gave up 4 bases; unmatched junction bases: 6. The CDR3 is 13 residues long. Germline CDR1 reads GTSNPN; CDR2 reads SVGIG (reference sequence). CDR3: CAWGRDRPYGYTF. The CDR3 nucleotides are TGTGCCTGGGGTAGGGACAGGCCCTATGGCTACACCTTC. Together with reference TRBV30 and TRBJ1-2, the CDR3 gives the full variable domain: SQTIHQWPATLVQPVGSPLSLECTVEGTSNPNLYWYRQAAGRGLQLLFYSVGIGQISSEVPQNLSASRPQDRQFILSSKKLLLSDSGFYLCAWGRDRPYGYTFGSGTRLTVV.

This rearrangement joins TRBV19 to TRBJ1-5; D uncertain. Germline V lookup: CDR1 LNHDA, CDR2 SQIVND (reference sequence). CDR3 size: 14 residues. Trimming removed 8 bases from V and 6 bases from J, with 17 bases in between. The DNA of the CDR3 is TGTGCCAGTGGGAGGCTGGTTGGGCGTCAGCCCCAGCATTTT. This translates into CASGRLVGRQPQHF.

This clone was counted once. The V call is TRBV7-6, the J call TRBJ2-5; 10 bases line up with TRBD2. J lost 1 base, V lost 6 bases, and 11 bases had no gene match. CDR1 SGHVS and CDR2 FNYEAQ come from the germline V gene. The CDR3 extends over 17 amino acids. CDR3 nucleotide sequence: TGTGCCAGCAGGAAAGCGGGAGGGATCCTAAGCCAAGAGACCCAGTACTTC. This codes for CASRKAGGILSQETQYF.

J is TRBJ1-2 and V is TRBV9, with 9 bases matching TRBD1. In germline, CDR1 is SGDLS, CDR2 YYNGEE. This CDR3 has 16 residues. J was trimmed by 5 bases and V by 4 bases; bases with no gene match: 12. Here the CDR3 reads CASSPRTGTGWYGYTF. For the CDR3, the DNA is TGTGCCAGCAGCCCCAGAACCGGGACAGGGTGGTATGGCTACACCTTC.

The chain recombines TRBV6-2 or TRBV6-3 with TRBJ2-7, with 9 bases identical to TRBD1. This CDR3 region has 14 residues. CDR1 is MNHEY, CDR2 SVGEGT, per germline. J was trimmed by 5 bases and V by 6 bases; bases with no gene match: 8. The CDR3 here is CASSTGGIPHEQYF. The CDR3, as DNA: TGTGCCAGCAGCACAGGGGGCATTCCCCACGAGCAGTACTTC.

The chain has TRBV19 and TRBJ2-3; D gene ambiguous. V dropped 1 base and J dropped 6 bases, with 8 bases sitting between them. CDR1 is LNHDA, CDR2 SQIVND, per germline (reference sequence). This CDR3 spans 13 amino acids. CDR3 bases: TGTGCCAGTAGTATAGTAGAGGAGGATACGCAGTATTTT. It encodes CASSIVEEDTQYF.

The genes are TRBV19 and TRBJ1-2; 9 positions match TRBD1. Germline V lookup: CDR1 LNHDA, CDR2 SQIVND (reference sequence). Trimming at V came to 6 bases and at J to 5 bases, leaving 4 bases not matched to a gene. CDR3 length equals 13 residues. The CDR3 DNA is TGTGCCAGTAGACGGGACAGGGAGTATGGCTACACCTTC. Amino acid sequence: CASRRDREYGYTF.

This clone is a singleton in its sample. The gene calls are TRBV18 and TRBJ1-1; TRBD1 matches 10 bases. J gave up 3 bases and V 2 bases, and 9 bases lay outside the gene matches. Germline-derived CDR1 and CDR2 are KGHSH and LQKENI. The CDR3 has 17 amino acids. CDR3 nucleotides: TGTGCCAGCTCACCAAGGGCGACAGGGGGCGCGGACACTGAAGCTTTCTTT. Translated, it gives CASSPRATGGADTEAFF.

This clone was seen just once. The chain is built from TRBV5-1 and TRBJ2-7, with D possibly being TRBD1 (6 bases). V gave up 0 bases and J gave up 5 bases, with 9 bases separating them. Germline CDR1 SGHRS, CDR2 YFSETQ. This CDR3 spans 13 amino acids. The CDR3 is CASSLDRANEQYF. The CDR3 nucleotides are TGCGCCAGCAGCTTGGACAGGGCCAACGAGCAGTACTTC. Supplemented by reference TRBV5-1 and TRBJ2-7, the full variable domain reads KAGVTQTPRYLIKTRGQQVTLSCSPISGHRSVSWYQQTPGQGLQFLFEYFSETQRNKGNFPGRFSGRQFSNSRSEMNVSTLELGDSALYLCASSLDRANEQYFGPGTRLTVT.

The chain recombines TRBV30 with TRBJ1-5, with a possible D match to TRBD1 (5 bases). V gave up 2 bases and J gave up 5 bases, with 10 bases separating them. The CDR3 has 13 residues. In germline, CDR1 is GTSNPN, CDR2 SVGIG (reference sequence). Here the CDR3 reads CAWSSLRDQPQHF. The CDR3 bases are TGTGCCTGGAGTTCCCTCAGGGATCAGCCCCAGCATTTT.

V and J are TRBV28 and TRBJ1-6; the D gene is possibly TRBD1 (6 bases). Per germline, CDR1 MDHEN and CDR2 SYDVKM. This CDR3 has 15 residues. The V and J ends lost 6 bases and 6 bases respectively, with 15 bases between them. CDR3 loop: CASSTQGIPNSPLHF. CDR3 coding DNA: TGTGCCAGCAGCACTCAGGGGATACCTAATTCACCCCTCCACTTT.

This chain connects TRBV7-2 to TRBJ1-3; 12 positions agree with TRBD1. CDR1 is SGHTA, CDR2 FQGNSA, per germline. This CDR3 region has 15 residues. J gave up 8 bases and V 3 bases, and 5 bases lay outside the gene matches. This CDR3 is CASSLMGQGADTIYF. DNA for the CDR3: TGTGCCAGCAGCTTGATGGGACAGGGGGCAGACACCATATATTTT.

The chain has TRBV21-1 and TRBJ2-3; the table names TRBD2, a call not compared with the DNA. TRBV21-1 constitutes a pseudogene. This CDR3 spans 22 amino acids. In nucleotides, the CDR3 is TGTGCCAGCAGTCTACTCCAAATAGGGTACCCGAGGGCACTGTTGGGTACAGATACGCAGTATTTT. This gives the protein CASSLLQIGYPRALLGTDTQYF.

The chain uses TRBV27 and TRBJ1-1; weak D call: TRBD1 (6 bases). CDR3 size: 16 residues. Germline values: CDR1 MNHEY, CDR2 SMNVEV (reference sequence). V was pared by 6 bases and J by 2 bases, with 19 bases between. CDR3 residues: CASSPRTGSFNTEAFF. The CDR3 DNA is TGTGCCAGCAGCCCCCGTACAGGGTCTTTTAACACTGAAGCTTTCTTT.

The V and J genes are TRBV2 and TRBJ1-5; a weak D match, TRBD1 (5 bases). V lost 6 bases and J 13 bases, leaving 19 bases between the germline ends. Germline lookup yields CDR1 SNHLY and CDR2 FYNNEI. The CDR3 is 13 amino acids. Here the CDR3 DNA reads TGTGCCAGCAGCACCGCAACGGGGGTCCCACAGCATTTT. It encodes CASSTATGVPQHF.